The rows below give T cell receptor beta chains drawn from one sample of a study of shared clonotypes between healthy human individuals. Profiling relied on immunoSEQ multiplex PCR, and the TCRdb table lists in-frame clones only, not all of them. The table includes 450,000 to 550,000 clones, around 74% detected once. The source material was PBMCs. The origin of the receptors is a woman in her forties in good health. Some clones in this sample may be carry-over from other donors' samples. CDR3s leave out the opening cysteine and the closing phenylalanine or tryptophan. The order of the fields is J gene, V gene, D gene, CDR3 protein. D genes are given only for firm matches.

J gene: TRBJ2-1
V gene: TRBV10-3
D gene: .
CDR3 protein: AIRVSPGPMRDNEQF

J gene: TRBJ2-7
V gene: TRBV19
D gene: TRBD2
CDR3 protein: ASSILAGGRHEQY

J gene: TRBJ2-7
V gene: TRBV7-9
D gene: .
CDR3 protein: ASRPLGGPQTYEQY

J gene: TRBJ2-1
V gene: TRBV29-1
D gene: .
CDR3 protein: SVPSPSFDEQF

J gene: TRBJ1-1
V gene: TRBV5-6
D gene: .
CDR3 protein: ASSSTSNTEAF

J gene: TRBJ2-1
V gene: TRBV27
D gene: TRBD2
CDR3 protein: ASSSPGTSGKNEQF

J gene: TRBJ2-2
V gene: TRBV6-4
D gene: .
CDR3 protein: ASSERAGTNTGELF

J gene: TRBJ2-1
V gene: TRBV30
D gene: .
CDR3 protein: AWNRDFYNEQF

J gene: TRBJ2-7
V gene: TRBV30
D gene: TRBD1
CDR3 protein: AWSANDRVTRLEQY

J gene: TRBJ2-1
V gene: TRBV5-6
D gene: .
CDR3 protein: ASSLVQYSSYNEQF

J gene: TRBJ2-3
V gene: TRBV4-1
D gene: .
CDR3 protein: ASSQFTDTQY

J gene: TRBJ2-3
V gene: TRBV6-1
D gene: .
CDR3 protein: ASSEATGAKRVTQY

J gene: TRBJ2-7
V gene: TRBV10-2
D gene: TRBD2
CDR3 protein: ASTLAGGGSYEQY

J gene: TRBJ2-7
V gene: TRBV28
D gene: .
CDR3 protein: ASSLAHLRY

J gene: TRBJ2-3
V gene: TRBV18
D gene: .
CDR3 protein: ASSPLGDTQY

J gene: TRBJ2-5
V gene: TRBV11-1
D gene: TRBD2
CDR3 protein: ASSLNSGNQETQY

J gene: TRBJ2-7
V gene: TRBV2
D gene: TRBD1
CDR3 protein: ASSLDRDGEQY

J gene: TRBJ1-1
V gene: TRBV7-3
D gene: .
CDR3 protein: ASSLMQDTEAF

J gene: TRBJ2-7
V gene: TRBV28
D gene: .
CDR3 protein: ASSLDSSSSYEQY

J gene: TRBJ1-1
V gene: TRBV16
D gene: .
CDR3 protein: ASSHSGRTEAF

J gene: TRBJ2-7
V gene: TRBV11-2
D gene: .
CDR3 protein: ASSYRREQY

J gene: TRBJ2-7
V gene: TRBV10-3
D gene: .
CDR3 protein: AISGAGTYEQY